These T cell receptor beta chains were read from a single sample in a study of cytomegalovirus exposure and HLA in healthy donors. Using immunoSEQ multiplex PCR, the repertoire was profiled, and TCRdb retains in-frame clones only, with some absent. The repertoire holds over 200,000 clones, with 85% to 90% as singletons. The sequenced sample consisted of PBMCs. These receptors came from a woman younger than 35 in good health and CMV-seronegative. CDR3s include the opening cysteine and the closing phenylalanine or tryptophan. The order of the fields is V gene, J gene, clone size, D gene, CDR3 DNA, CDR3 protein. A D gene is named only where the DNA matches it firmly. Clone size is shown for a subset of rows, as once, few, many or a class of expanded clone.

>TRBV5-1|TRBJ2-3|-|TRBD2
TGCGCCAGCAGCTTGGCTTTAGCGGGCTTCACAGATACGCAGTATTTT
CASSLALAGFTDTQYF
>TRBV30|TRBJ2-2|-|TRBD1
TGTGCCTGGAGTGTTATGTTTGGGACAGGGGCCACCGGGGAGCTGTTTTTT
CAWSVMFGTGATGELFF
>TRBV4-1|TRBJ2-5|-|TRBD2
TGCGCCAGCAGAAGCGGGAGGGCCTTGAGAGAGACCCAGTACTTC
CASRSGRALRETQYF
>TRBV18|TRBJ2-5|-|-
TGTGCCAGCTCACCGTTAACAGGGATCCAAGAGACCCAGTACTTC
CASSPLTGIQETQYF
>TRBV11-2|TRBJ2-3|-|-
TGTGCCAGCAGCTTAGAATTTCGGACAGCACGAGATACGCAGTATTTT
CASSLEFRTARDTQYF
>TRBV9|TRBJ1-4|-|TRBD1
TGTGCCAGCAGCCGAGGGGGCTTCGGGGAAAAACTGTTTTTT
CASSRGGFGEKLFF
>TRBV2|TRBJ2-5|-|TRBD1
TGTGCCAGCATCTCCTACCCGGGACAGTCATTCCAAGAGACCCAGTACTTC
CASISYPGQSFQETQYF
>TRBV13|TRBJ2-2|-|TRBD1
TGTGCCAGCAGCTTGGTGGGACAGAGGTACACCGGGGAGCTGTTTTTT
CASSLVGQRYTGELFF
>TRBV25-1|TRBJ2-5|-|TRBD1
TGTGCCAGCAGTGAATTAGGCAGGGGGCATGAGACCCAGTACTTC
CASSELGRGHETQYF
>TRBV27|TRBJ2-1|-|-
TGTGCCAGCAGTCCCCAAGGGGTGGGCGAGCAGTTCTTC
CASSPQGVGEQFF
>TRBV7-9|TRBJ2-1|-|-
TGTGCCAGCACCAACGAGGGAAATGAGCAGTTCTTC
CASTNEGNEQFF
>TRBV30|TRBJ2-1|-|-
TGTGCCTGGAGTGAGGTAGACAGATACAATGAGCAGTTCTTC
CAWSEVDRYNEQFF
>TRBV30|TRBJ1-2|-|TRBD1
TGTGCTCACCGGCCGGGACAGGGATATGGCTACACCTTC
CAHRPGQGYGYTF
>TRBV5-4|TRBJ2-7|-|TRBD1
TGTGCCAGCAGCTTGAGGTCCCGAGACAGGGGTTACGAGCAGTACTTC
CASSLRSRDRGYEQYF
>TRBV7-2|TRBJ2-3|-|TRBD2
TGTGCCAGCAGCATTACTAGCGGGAGGGTAGTGACAGATACGCAGTATTTT
CASSITSGRVVTDTQYF
>TRBV6-5|TRBJ2-1|-|-
TGTGCCAGCAGTGTCGGTAGGAGGTACAATGAGCAGTTCTTC
CASSVGRRYNEQFF
>TRBV7-8|TRBJ1-5|once|-
TGTGCCAGCAGCTTACCACAGGAGAATGGCAATCAGCCCCAGCATTTT
CASSLPQENGNQPQHF
>TRBV4-3|TRBJ1-5|few|TRBD1
TGCGCCAGCAGCCAGGGGACAGGGGAATATCAGCCCCAGCATTTT
CASSQGTGEYQPQHF
>TRBV29-1|TRBJ2-7|few|TRBD1
TGCAGCGTCACCACCCGAGCCGGGACAGGGGGCTGGGGGGCCACCTACGAGCAGTACTTC
CSVTTRAGTGGWGATYEQYF
>TRBV30|TRBJ2-7|once|-
TGTGCCTGGAGTAACCGGGACAAGGACATAATCTACGAGCAGTACTTC
CAWSNRDKDIIYEQYF
>TRBV5-1|TRBJ2-2|-|-
TGCGCCAGCAGCTTGAGCGGGTCAAGTAACACCGGGGAGCTGTTTTTT
CASSLSGSSNTGELFF
>TRBV5-1|TRBJ1-4|-|-
TGCGCCAGCAGCTTGGGACAGGCTAATGAAAAACTGTTTTTT
CASSLGQANEKLFF
>TRBV6-1|TRBJ1-3|once|TRBD1
TGTGCCAGCAGTGAAGGCGGACAGGTCAGCTCTGGAAACACCATATATTTT
CASSEGGQVSSGNTIYF
>TRBV5-1|TRBJ2-3|-|-
TGCGCCAGCAGCCAAGGAGGGCTTCTCACAGATACGCAGTATTTT
CASSQGGLLTDTQYF
>TRBV5-5|TRBJ1-2|-|-
TGTGCCAGCAGCTTAAACAGGGTTGGCTACACCTTC
CASSLNRVGYTF